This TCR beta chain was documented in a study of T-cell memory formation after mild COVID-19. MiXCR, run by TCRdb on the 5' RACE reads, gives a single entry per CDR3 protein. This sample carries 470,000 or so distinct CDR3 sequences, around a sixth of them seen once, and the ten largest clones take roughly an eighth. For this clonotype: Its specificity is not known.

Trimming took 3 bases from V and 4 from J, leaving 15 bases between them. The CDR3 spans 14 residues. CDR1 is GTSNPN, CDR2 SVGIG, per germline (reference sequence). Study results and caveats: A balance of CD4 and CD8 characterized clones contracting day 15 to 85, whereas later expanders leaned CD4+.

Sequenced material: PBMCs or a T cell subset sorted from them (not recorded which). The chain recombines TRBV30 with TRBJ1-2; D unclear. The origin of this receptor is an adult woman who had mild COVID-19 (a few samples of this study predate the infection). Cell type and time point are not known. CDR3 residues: CAWSWRARGYGYTF. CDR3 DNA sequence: TGTGCCTGGAGCTGGAGGGCCCGGGGCTATGGCTACACCTTC.